The 12 T cell receptor beta chains in this list originate from one sample, sequenced in a study of T cell repertoires in aging, cancer and after chemotherapy. Peripheral blood genomic DNA, not sorted cells or RNA, was the template. Multiplex touch-down PCR with TRB-A/B primers amplified rearranged V-D-J TRB sequences. TCRdb called the multiplex PCR reads again in MiXCR, with one record for every CDR3 protein. The table includes 11,000 or so distinct CDR3 sequences, 20% to 30% detected once. Input material: blood. The receptors derive from a human donor in good health.

CDR3 in DNA: TGTGCCAGCAGCTTGGGACAGGTAAACAATGAGCAGTTCTTC. It specifies CASSLGQVNNEQFF. J is TRBJ2-1 and V is TRBV5-8; possible D gene TRBD1, 6 bases. The germline V gene has CDR1 SGHTS and CDR2 YDEGEE. Trimming shortened V by 0 bases and J by 5 bases, and 9 bases separated the two germline ends. CDR3 size: 14 residues.

The chain couples TRBV7-9 to TRBJ2-1; 10 bases are a match to TRBD2. The CDR3 is made up of 15 amino acids. Trimming cost V 2 bases and J 4 bases; bases outside gene matches: 2. Looked up from germline, CDR1 is SEHNR and CDR2 is FQNEAQ (reference sequence). Written as DNA, the CDR3 is TGTGCCAGCAGCTTACAGCGGGGGGGGTACAATGAGCAGTTCTTC. This gives the protein CASSLQRGGYNEQFF.

The chain links TRBV29-1 to TRBJ2-7; D is uncertain. The V gene lost 4 bases and the J gene lost 4 bases, with 8 bases spanning the gap. CDR3 length: 11 residues. Germline V lookup: CDR1 SQVTM, CDR2 ANQGSEA. The CDR3 bases are TGCAGCGTTGTGGACGGATACGAGCAGTACTTC. Amino acids: CSVVDGYEQYF.

This clonotype is medium-sized within its sample. V and J are TRBV29-1 and TRBJ1-5, with 7 bases fitting TRBD1. The CDR3 consists of 14 residues. The trim removed 6 bases at V and 5 bases at J, leaving 10 bases unmatched. Germline-derived CDR1 and CDR2 are SQVTM and ANQGSEA. CDR3 region: CSVRTGLGDQPQHF. In DNA form, the CDR3 reads TGCAGCGTACGGACAGGCTTAGGGGATCAGCCCCAGCATTTT.

V and J are TRBV7-6 and TRBJ2-1; 8 positions agree with TRBD2. This CDR3 has 16 residues. The germline gives CDR1 SGHVS, CDR2 FNYEAQ. The trim removed 3 bases at V and 1 base at J, leaving 5 bases unmatched. CDR3: CASSLAGGQSYNEQFF. CDR3 nucleotide sequence: TGTGCCAGCAGCTTGGCGGGGGGCCAATCCTACAATGAGCAGTTCTTC.

The chain employs TRBV6-6 and TRBJ2-3; 9 bases agree with TRBD2. V trimming: 5 bases; J trimming: 1 base; junction bases outside the gene matches: 13. The CDR3 loop spans 18 amino acids. From germline, CDR1 is MNHNY and CDR2 SVGAGI (reference sequence). CDR3 sequence: CASSPLGVAGAGTDTQYF. CDR3 nucleotide sequence: TGTGCCAGCAGTCCCCTGGGGGTAGCGGGGGCCGGCACAGATACGCAGTATTTT.

This clonotype showed up just a few times. The chain joins TRBV10-2 to TRBJ2-7, with TRBD2 matching 7 bases. The CDR3 sequence is 15 residues long. The V and J ends lost 3 bases and 2 bases, in that order; junction bases with no gene match: 7. Germline lookup yields CDR1 WSHSY and CDR2 SAAADI. CDR3 DNA: TGCGCCAGCAGTGATCCAGGTGGGGGGGCCTACGAGCAGTACTTC. It encodes CASSDPGGGAYEQYF.

In this sample, this clonotype turned up a few times. The rearrangement joins TRBV12-3 or TRBV12-4 to TRBJ2-3, with TRBD2 identical over 13 bases. The CDR3 has 17 amino acids. J was trimmed by 1 base and V by 2 bases; bases with no gene match: 3. The CDR3 region is CASSLFGLAGGTDTQYF. DNA for the CDR3: TGTGCCAGCAGTTTATTCGGACTAGCGGGAGGCACAGATACGCAGTATTTT.

By its share, this clonotype is medium-sized. V gene TRBV7-2 combines with J gene TRBJ2-7, with a possible D match to TRBD1 (5 bases). In germline, CDR1 is SGHTA, CDR2 FQGNSA. Trimming removed 5 bases at V and 2 bases at J, with 19 bases between. This CDR3 is 16 amino acids long. The CDR3 is CASSPTPGRSPYEQYF. The CDR3 DNA follows: TGTGCCAGCAGCCCGACACCAGGGCGATCGCCCTACGAGCAGTACTTC.

This clonotype is medium-sized (0.01 to 0.1%) by share. V gene TRBV5-4 combines with J gene TRBJ1-1, with D possibly TRBD1 on 6 matching bases. The CDR3 runs 14 residues. Germline V lookup: CDR1 SGHNT, CDR2 YYREEE (reference sequence). V was trimmed by 0 bases and J by 1 base, leaving 7 bases between them. The CDR3 loop is CASSLGTANTEAFF. The CDR3 DNA is TGTGCCAGCAGCTTGGGGACAGCGAACACTGAAGCTTTCTTT.

This clonotype has just a few counts. The chain has TRBV12-3 or TRBV12-4 and TRBJ1-2; TRBD1 aligns across 12 bases. The CDR3 loop spans 15 amino acids. V trimming: 0 bases; J trimming: 7 bases; junction bases outside the gene matches: 3. This CDR3 reads CASSLAGTGGVGYTF. CDR3 DNA: TGTGCCAGCAGTTTAGCCGGGACAGGGGGCGTTGGCTACACCTTC.

This clonotype appeared a few times. The rearrangement joins TRBV4-2 to TRBJ2-6; D is possibly TRBD1 (6 bases). This CDR3 is built from 16 residues. Trimming removed 0 bases at V and 4 bases at J, with 10 bases between. Per germline, CDR1 LGHNA and CDR2 YNFKEQ. The CDR3, as DNA: TGTGCCAGCAGCCAAGATCAGGGGTCCGGGGCCAACGTCCTGACTTTC. Translated, it gives CASSQDQGSGANVLTF.